Following are 6 T cell receptor beta chains from one sample sequenced in a study of T cells in localized non-small cell lung cancer. Sequenced by immunoSEQ multiplex PCR; TCRdb stores in-frame clones only, minus some. The table shows around 130,000 clones, with more than 80% occurring only once. The sequences come from peripheral blood, collected before any cancer treatment. The receptor set was obtained from a female donor at least 60 years old with stage I lung adenocarcinoma.

This clone has a single count. The V call is TRBV7-8, the J call TRBJ2-5; D call uncertain. V dropped 2 bases and J dropped 5 bases, with 12 bases sitting between them. Per the germline V gene, CDR1 is SGHVS and CDR2 is FQNEAQ. This CDR3 has 14 residues. The CDR3 DNA reads as TGTGCCAGCAGCTTAATCCTGGCTGAGGAGACCCAGTACTTC. It is translated as CASSLILAEETQYF.

The V and J genes are TRBV10-3 and TRBJ2-5, with a possible D match to TRBD1 (6 bases). Germline V gene data show CDR1 as ENHRY and CDR2 as SYGVKD. This CDR3 has 15 amino acids. V lost 4 bases and J lost 2, with 14 bases in between. DNA for the CDR3: TGTGCCATCAGTGTCGTTACGGGGACACAAGAGACCCAGTACTTC. This gives the protein CAISVVTGTQETQYF.

J is TRBJ1-3 and V is TRBV6-6; D is undetermined. V was clipped by 4 bases and J by 3 bases, with 10 bases between them. The germline gives CDR1 MNHNY, CDR2 SVGAGI (reference sequence). CDR3 length: 14 amino acids. CDR3 in amino acids: CASSFLPVGNTIYF. CDR3 nucleotides: TGTGCCAGCAGTTTTCTGCCGGTTGGAAACACCATATATTTT.

This sequence joins TRBV7-2 and TRBJ2-7, with D possibly matching TRBD2 (5 bases). Germline CDR1 and CDR2: SGHTA and FQGNSA. The CDR3 is made up of 14 amino acids. V was shortened by 1 base and J by 3 bases, with 10 bases between the two germline ends. The CDR3, as DNA: TGTGCCAGCAGCTTAGTGGACTGGAGCTACGAGCAGTACTTC. Its protein is CASSLVDWSYEQYF.

The chain couples TRBV5-1 to TRBJ2-1; D not certain. V was trimmed by 2 bases and J by 8 bases, leaving 8 bases between them. Germline-derived CDR1 and CDR2 are SGHRS and YFSETQ. The CDR3 runs 12 residues. The CDR3 loop reads CASSFTLDEQFF. The CDR3 DNA sequence: TGCGCCAGCAGCTTCACTTTGGATGAGCAGTTCTTC.

This clone was seen only a few times. The V call is TRBV14, the J call TRBJ1-2; D call uncertain. This CDR3 contains 13 residues. Germline assignment: CDR1 SGHDN and CDR2 FVKESK. Trimming shortened V by 0 bases and J by 14 bases, and 16 bases separated the two germline ends. Here the CDR3 DNA reads TGTGCCAGCAGCCAAGACGAAGGGTTTGGTAGGACCTTC. It codes for CASSQDEGFGRTF.